The 5 T cell receptor beta chains presented below share a single source sample, sequenced in a study of T cell changes during pregnancy in multiple sclerosis. The repertoire was sequenced with immunoSEQ multiplex PCR; TCRdb's copy has only in-frame clones and lacks some. The sample records more than 55,000 clones, around 85% being singletons. Sequencing was performed on CD4+ T cells from peripheral blood mononuclear cells, taken in the third trimester of pregnancy. The receptors here all came from a female donor with multiple sclerosis, enrolled in a pregnancy study.

This chain joins TRBV18 and TRBJ1-5; D uncertain. The CDR3 sequence is 16 residues long. Germline-derived CDR1 and CDR2 are KGHSH and LQKENI. V was pared by 3 bases and J by 2 bases, with 14 bases between. The DNA of the CDR3 is TGTGCCAGCTCACCCCTATCGGGATCGGGCAATCAGCCCCAGCATTTT. It yields the protein CASSPLSGSGNQPQHF. The entire variable domain, with the rest obtained from reference TRBV18 and TRBJ1-5, is as follows: NAGVMQNPRHLVRRRGQEARLRCSPMKGHSHVYWYRQLPEEGLKFMVYLQKENIIDESGMPKERFSAEFPKEGPSILRIQQVVRGDSAAYFCASSPLSGSGNQPQHFGDGTRLSIL.

The chain links TRBV7-2 to TRBJ1-5, with TRBD1 matching 7 bases. CDR1 and CDR2 (germline): SGHTA, FQGNSA. The CDR3 covers 13 residues. V was clipped by 5 bases and J by 7 bases; unmatched bases: 5. The chain's CDR3 is CASSDDRDQPQHF. In DNA, the CDR3 is TGTGCCAGCAGCGACGACAGGGACCAGCCCCAGCATTTT.

The V call is TRBV6-5, the J call TRBJ1-6; the D is unclear. Germline CDR1 MNHEY, CDR2 SVGAGI. This CDR3 has 13 residues. With 6 bases removed from V and 11 bases from J, the gap between germline ends came to 14 bases. CDR3 amino acids: CASSRSVVAPLHF. CDR3 nucleotides: TGTGCCAGCAGCCGGTCGGTCGTTGCACCCCTCCACTTT.

This chain connects TRBV7-6 to TRBJ2-2, with D possibly being TRBD1 (7 bases). The V gene lost 1 base and the J gene lost 4 bases, with 10 bases spanning the gap. The CDR3 runs to 15 residues. Germline V gene data show CDR1 as SGHVS and CDR2 as FNYEAQ. CDR3 in amino acids: CASSLGQGGTGELFF. The CDR3 nucleotides read TGTGCCAGCAGCTTAGGACAGGGAGGCACCGGGGAGCTGTTTTTT.

This rearrangement joins TRBV7-8 to TRBJ2-5; perhaps TRBD2 as D (6 bases). Trimming took 5 bases from V and 3 from J, leaving 16 bases between them. In germline, CDR1 is SGHVS, CDR2 FQNEAQ. This CDR3 region has 15 residues. CDR3 residues: CASSPFWGEKETQYF. The DNA for the CDR3 is TGTGCCAGCAGCCCCTTTTGGGGGGAAAAAGAGACCCAGTACTTC. Looking up the rest from reference TRBV7-8 and TRBJ2-5 gives the full variable domain: GAGVSQSPRYKVAKRGQDVALRCDPISGHVSLFWYQQALGQGPEFLTYFQNEAQLDKSGLPSDRFFAERPEGSVSTLKIQRTQQEDSAVYLCASSPFWGEKETQYFGPGTRLLVL.